The T cell receptor beta chain described here comes from a study of blood T cells in healthy people across ages. Germline CDR1 reads SGHRS; CDR2 reads YFSETQ. CDR3 length equals 16 residues. Combining a sample-barcoded 5' primer with a J-beta primer mix, a second PCR ran for about 6 to 11 cycles. TCRdb re-derived calls from the 5' RACE reads in MiXCR, one entry per CDR3 protein. The data hold about 290,000 distinct CDR3 sequences, with roughly a quarter observed a single time. The chain joins TRBV5-1 to TRBJ2-5; D is perhaps TRBD1 or TRBD2 (5 bases each). The assigned J gene may be wrong: the sequence end matches TRBJ2-7 better. Sequencing input: blood. This TCR was recovered from a woman in her 70s in good health. CDR3 amino acids: CASSLAGAGSSYEQYF. The CDR3 DNA sequence: TGCGCCAGCAGCTTGGCCGGGGCAGGGTCATCCTACGAGCAGTACTTC.